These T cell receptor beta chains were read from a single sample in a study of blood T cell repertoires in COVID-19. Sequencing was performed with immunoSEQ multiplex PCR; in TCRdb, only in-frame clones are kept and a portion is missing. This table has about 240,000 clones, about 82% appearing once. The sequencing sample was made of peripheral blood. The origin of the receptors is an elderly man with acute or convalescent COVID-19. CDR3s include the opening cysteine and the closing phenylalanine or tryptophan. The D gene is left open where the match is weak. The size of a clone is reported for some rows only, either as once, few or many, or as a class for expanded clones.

CASSPRWGGKAFF,TGTGCCAGCAGTCCCCGGTGGGGGGGAAAAGCTTTCTTT,TRBJ1-1,-,-,TRBV12-3/TRBV12-4
CASSVSGLAGARGNEQFF,TGTGCCAGCAGCGTATCGGGACTAGCGGGGGCTCGGGGGAATGAGCAGTTCTTC,TRBJ2-1,-,TRBD2,TRBV9
CASSSGQGSNSPLHF,TGTGCCAGCAGCTCTGGACAGGGGTCTAATTCACCCCTCCACTTT,TRBJ1-6,once,TRBD1,TRBV7-6
CASSLSGTSTNQPQHF,TGTGCCAGTAGTCTCTCCGGGACATCCACAAATCAGCCCCAGCATTTT,TRBJ1-5,-,-,TRBV19
CASSELVGLLNSPLHF,TGTGCCAGCAGTGAGCTTGTCGGGTTACTGAATTCACCCCTCCACTTT,TRBJ1-6,-,-,TRBV28
CASSLLTSGSTEQFF,TGTGCCAGCAGCTTACTGACTAGCGGGAGCACTGAGCAGTTCTTC,TRBJ2-1,-,TRBD2,TRBV11-2
CASRSQGPPLHF,TGTGCCAGCAGGTCACAGGGCCCCCCCCTCCACTTT,TRBJ1-6,-,-,TRBV6-5
CASAIGEGGPYEQYF,TGCGCCAGCGCCATAGGCGAGGGGGGGCCTTACGAGCAGTACTTC,TRBJ2-7,-,-,TRBV5-1
CASSQGARGPHEQYF,TGCGCCAGCAGTCAAGGCGCCAGGGGGCCCCACGAGCAGTACTTC,TRBJ2-7,-,TRBD1,TRBV23-1
CASSVGGQGRGRGNEKLFF,TGTGCCAGCAGCGTAGGTGGACAGGGAAGAGGTCGTGGTAATGAAAAACTGTTTTTT,TRBJ1-4,-,TRBD1,TRBV9
CASSPPPGWESSYNEQFF,TGCGCCAGCAGTCCCCCCCCAGGGTGGGAAAGCTCCTACAATGAGCAGTTCTTC,TRBJ2-1,-,-,TRBV23-1
CASSLTGPHSYEQYF,TGTGCCAGCAGTTTAACAGGCCCACACTCCTACGAGCAGTACTTC,TRBJ2-7,-,-,TRBV28
CASYLRELVGEAFF,TGTGCCAGTTACCTAAGGGAGTTGGTGGGTGAAGCTTTCTTT,TRBJ1-1,-,-,TRBV19
CASRAPSRDIQYF,TGTGCCAGCAGGGCACCCTCCCGGGACATTCAGTACTTC,TRBJ2-4,-,-,TRBV2
CASSRILNTEAFF,TGTGCCAGCTCGAGGATCTTGAACACTGAAGCTTTCTTT,TRBJ1-1,-,-,TRBV18
CASSETGGSGYTF,TGTGCCAGCAGTGAGACAGGGGGATCGGGCTACACCTTC,TRBJ1-2,-,TRBD1,TRBV25-1
CASSPRLAGYEQYF,TGTGCCAGCAGCCCCCGGCTAGCGGGCTACGAGCAGTACTTC,TRBJ2-7,few,TRBD2,TRBV9
CASSEARPGPLHF,TGTGCCAGCAGTGAAGCGCGGCCCGGCCCCCTCCACTTT,TRBJ1-6,-,-,TRBV6-1
CASKTGIGLTGELFF,TGTGCCAGCAAGACAGGGATAGGACTCACCGGGGAGCTGTTTTTT,TRBJ2-2,-,TRBD1,TRBV19
CSVRAGGIDTQYF,TGCAGCGTTCGGGCAGGGGGCATAGATACGCAGTATTTT,TRBJ2-3,-,TRBD1,TRBV29-1
CASTNQAHEQYF,TGTGCCAGCACAAATCAGGCCCACGAGCAGTACTTC,TRBJ2-7,-,-,TRBV19
CASSLRGRMNWDYGYTF,TGTGCCAGCAGTTTAAGGGGCCGCATGAATTGGGACTATGGCTACACCTTC,TRBJ1-2,-,-,TRBV27
CASSLGDRRSNEKLFF,TGTGCCAGCAGCTTAGGTGACAGGCGGTCTAATGAAAAACTGTTTTTT,TRBJ1-4,-,-,TRBV7-9
CASSMMRGLGFAEAFF,TGTGCCAGTAGTATGATGCGAGGTCTTGGGTTCGCTGAAGCTTTCTTT,TRBJ1-1,-,-,TRBV19
CASSSKGQTINEQFF,TGTGCCAGCAGCTCCAAGGGACAGACTATAAATGAGCAGTTCTTC,TRBJ2-1,-,TRBD1,TRBV5-8
CASSSYDSLKTEAFF,TGTGCCAGCAGTTCCTACGACAGCTTAAAGACTGAAGCTTTCTTT,TRBJ1-1,-,-,TRBV6-5
CASRTQGAQETQYF,TGTGCCAGCCGAACCCAGGGGGCCCAAGAGACCCAGTACTTC,TRBJ2-5,-,TRBD1,TRBV28
CASTLGDYGYTF,TGTGCCAGCACCCTCGGGGACTATGGCTACACCTTC,TRBJ1-2,-,-,TRBV6-5
CASSQGASGELFF,TGTGCCAGCAGTCAGGGGGCCTCCGGGGAGCTGTTTTTT,TRBJ2-2,-,TRBD1,TRBV12-3/TRBV12-4
CASSLAGGLSNSPLHF,TGTGCCAGCAGCTTGGCGGGCGGACTCTCGAATTCACCCCTCCACTTT,TRBJ1-6,-,-,TRBV5-4
CASTANTGELFF,TGTGCCAGCACCGCGAACACCGGGGAGCTGTTTTTT,TRBJ2-2,-,-,TRBV6-5
CASSPSTRGSFGYTF,TGTGCCAGCAGCCCAAGCACGCGGGGGTCGTTTGGCTACACCTTC,TRBJ1-2,few,-,TRBV3-1/TRBV3-2
CASSTNNPPRNIQYF,TGTGCCAGTAGTACCAACAACCCGCCCAGAAACATTCAGTACTTC,TRBJ2-4,-,-,TRBV19
CASSPADTYEQYF,TGTGCCAGCTCACCAGCAGATACCTACGAGCAGTACTTC,TRBJ2-7,-,-,TRBV18
CASSLGDRASNEQYF,TGTGCCAGCAGCTTGGGCGACAGGGCCTCTAACGAGCAGTACTTC,TRBJ2-7,-,TRBD1,TRBV7-3
CASSPEVSSYNSPLHF,TGTGCCAGCTCACCCGAGGTGAGCTCCTATAATTCACCCCTCCACTTT,TRBJ1-6,-,-,TRBV18
CASSTRAGELFF,TGCGCCAGCAGCACCAGGGCGGGGGAGCTGTTTTTT,TRBJ2-2,once,-,TRBV5-1
CASSLTDSSYNEQFF,TGCGCCAGCAGCTTAACGGACAGCTCCTACAATGAGCAGTTCTTC,TRBJ2-1,-,-,TRBV5-1
CASSSYRADTQYF,TGTGCCAGCAGCTCCTATCGTGCAGATACGCAGTATTTT,TRBJ2-3,-,-,TRBV12-3/TRBV12-4
CASSSQRASYEQYF,TGTGCCAGCAGCTCACAGCGGGCCTCCTACGAGCAGTACTTC,TRBJ2-7,-,-,TRBV5-4
CASSASGADYGYTF,TGTGCCAGTAGTGCTTCTGGGGCTGACTATGGCTACACCTTC,TRBJ1-2,-,-,TRBV19
CATSRPHSGDTQYF,TGTGCCACCAGCAGGCCCCATAGCGGCGATACGCAGTATTTT,TRBJ2-3,-,-,TRBV15
CASSPTPGGYTF,TGTGCCAGCAGTCCTACCCCAGGTGGCTACACCTTC,TRBJ1-2,-,-,TRBV28
CASSVAVGPGVYGYTF,TGTGCCAGCAGCGTAGCTGTGGGCCCAGGGGTCTATGGCTACACCTTC,TRBJ1-2,-,-,TRBV9
CASSWTGETNEKLFF,TGTGCCAGCAGCTGGACAGGGGAAACTAATGAAAAACTGTTTTTT,TRBJ1-4,-,TRBD1,TRBV5-5
CASKPPVPGQGGGNTEAFF,TGCGCCAGCAAGCCTCCAGTCCCGGGACAGGGAGGGGGGAACACTGAAGCTTTCTTT,TRBJ1-1,few,TRBD1,TRBV23-1